The following is a T cell receptor beta chain sequence with its context. Antigen unknown. These data come from a study of T cells expressing NK-cell markers. Study-level findings and limits: These clonotypes also led the CD3+CD56-NKG2C+ fraction in a handful of donors.

Germline-derived CDR1 and CDR2 are GTSNPN and SVGIG (reference sequence). The CDR3 covers 11 residues. For each CDR3 protein, TCRdb gives one entry from its re-call of the 5' RACE reads, without DNA. The record lists 250,000 to 300,000 distinct CDR3 sequences, of which the ten most abundant hold roughly 4.2%. This TCR was sampled from a woman aged 18 to 75 in good health. This sequence joins TRBV30 and TRBJ1-1. Sequencing was performed on blood T cells: a sorted CD56 or NKG2C T cell subset, CD4+ or CD8+ T cells, or bulk PBMC T cells (not recorded which). This CDR3 is CAWSVPTEAFF.